This T cell receptor (beta chain) was identified in a study of T cell responses to AZD1222 COVID-19 vaccine. Study-level background: Second doses were pooled across both intervals (about 4 or about 12 weeks). Study-wide findings and caveats: After the peak T cell response, and only then, were repertoires sampled. Among AZD1222 vaccinees, only six or seven were seropositive at baseline. A mostly white British donor set with more females was recruited, and clonal diversity was possibly underestimated.

Germline V gives CDR1 SGHTA, CDR2 FQGNSA. V was pared by 2 bases and J by 3 bases, with 11 bases between. The CDR3 is 14 amino acids. Worth noting for this clone: The target antigen is unknown.

Some clones are missing from TCRdb's copy, which holds only in-frame ones; the method was immunoSEQ multiplex PCR. The data show 110,000 to 150,000 clones, approximately 93% seen once. Material: peripheral blood, obtained on day 0 of AZD1222 vaccination. The source of this sequence is an adult in good health. The genes are TRBV7-2 and TRBJ2-7; D might be TRBD1 (6 bases). The DNA of the CDR3 is TGTGCCAGCAGCTTACTGGGGGCTAGCTACGAGCAGTACTTC. This gives the protein CASSLLGASYEQYF.